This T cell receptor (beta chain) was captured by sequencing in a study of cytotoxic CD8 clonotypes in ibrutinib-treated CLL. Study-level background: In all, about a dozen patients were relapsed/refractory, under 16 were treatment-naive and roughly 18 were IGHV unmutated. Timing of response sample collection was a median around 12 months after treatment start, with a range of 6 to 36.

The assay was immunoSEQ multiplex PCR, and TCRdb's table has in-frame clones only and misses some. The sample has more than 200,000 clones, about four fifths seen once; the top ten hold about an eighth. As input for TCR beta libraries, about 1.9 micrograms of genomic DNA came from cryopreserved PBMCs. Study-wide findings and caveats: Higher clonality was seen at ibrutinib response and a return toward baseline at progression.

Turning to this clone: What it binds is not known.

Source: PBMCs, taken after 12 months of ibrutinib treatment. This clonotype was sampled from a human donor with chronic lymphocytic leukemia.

In DNA, the CDR3 is TGTGCCAGCAGCGACACAGGGTACTCCTACAATGAGCAGTTCTTC. Encoded protein: CASSDTGYSYNEQFF. The J gene is TRBJ2-1, the V gene TRBV9; D is perhaps TRBD1 (6 bases). V lost 3 bases and J lost 0, with 10 bases in between. The CDR3 sequence is 15 residues long. Looked up from germline, CDR1 is SGDLS and CDR2 is YYNGEE.